This passage covers 25 T cell receptor beta chains from one sample sequenced in a study of beta chain features in type 1 diabetes. The authors reverse transcribed all of the isolated RNA, so sequencing captured expressed TCRB transcripts. Only in-frame clones appear in the TCRdb table, and some are missing; sequencing was by immunoSEQ multiplex PCR. The table has roughly 610,000 clones, about 16% seen once. Material for sequencing was naive CD4+ T cells from blood. The receptors stem from a man between 18 and 29 years old in good health.

The chain employs TRBV7-2 and TRBJ2-5; D gene ambiguous. V dropped 5 bases and J dropped 1 base, with 11 bases sitting between them. The CDR3 sequence is 14 residues long. Germline V gene data show CDR1 as SGHTA and CDR2 as FQGNSA. The CDR3 DNA reads as TGTGCCAGCAGCCCCATCGGCCCCCAAGAGACCCAGTACTTC. Translated, it gives CASSPIGPQETQYF.

This clone was seen a few times. The chain employs TRBV5-6 and TRBJ2-1; no clear D. The CDR3 consists of 15 residues. The V end lost 9 bases, the J end lost 7 bases, and 23 bases lay between the germline ends. Germline V gene lookup returns CDR1 SGHDT and CDR2 YYEEEE. The CDR3 DNA follows: TGTGCCACCAATCAACCGGGTCTAGGTAGGAATGAGCAGTTCTTC. This sequence encodes CATNQPGLGRNEQFF.

The rearrangement joins TRBV4-2 to TRBJ2-3; D is uncertain. Trimming stripped 0 bases from V and 6 bases from J, with 13 bases between. There are 15 residues in the CDR3. From germline, CDR1 is LGHNA and CDR2 YNFKEQ. Here the CDR3 DNA reads TGTGCCAGCAGCCAAGAACGGGTCAACGTGGATACGCAGTATTTT. Its protein product is CASSQERVNVDTQYF.

This clone was picked up a small number of times. J is TRBJ1-1 and V is TRBV5-4, with D possibly being TRBD1 (5 bases). There are 17 residues in the CDR3. The ends were cut back, 2 bases at V and 2 bases at J, with 19 bases in the middle. The germline CDR1 and CDR2 sequences are SGHNT and YYREEE (reference sequence). CDR3 protein: CASSFRQGGVGNTEAFF. The CDR3 nucleotides read TGTGCCAGCAGCTTCCGCCAGGGAGGGGTAGGCAACACTGAAGCTTTCTTT.

A few counts support this clone. The chain couples TRBV28 to TRBJ1-1, with D unresolved. CDR3 length: 10 amino acids. Germline V gene sequence: CDR1 MDHEN, CDR2 SYDVKM. Trimming took off 5 bases at V and 10 bases at J, with 8 bases between the two ends. The CDR3 sequence: CASSPGGAFF. CDR3 nucleotide sequence: TGTGCCAGCAGTCCCGGAGGAGCTTTCTTT.

V and J are TRBV7-2 and TRBJ1-1, with D maybe TRBD1 (6 bases). The germline V gene encodes CDR1 SGHTA and CDR2 FQGNSA. The CDR3 consists of 13 residues. The V end was cut by 4 bases, the J end by 8 bases, with 14 bases between. DNA for the CDR3: TGTGCCAGCAGCTCGGGGGCAGTTGGCGAAGCTTTCTTT. Encoded protein: CASSSGAVGEAFF.

This chain joins TRBV9 and TRBJ2-5; possibly TRBD2 for D (6 bases). V was shortened by 0 bases and J by 4 bases, with 19 bases between the two germline ends. Germline V gene sequence: CDR1 SGDLS, CDR2 YYNGEE. This CDR3 is 17 amino acids long. Written as DNA, the CDR3 is TGTGCCAGCAGCGTAGGTGACCCCTGGCGGGGTATAGAGACCCAGTACTTC. Encoded protein: CASSVGDPWRGIETQYF. The variable domain in full, completed from reference TRBV9 and TRBJ2-5, reads DSGVTQTPKHLITATGQRVTLRCSPRSGDLSVYWYQQSLDQGLQFLIQYYNGEERAKGNILERFSAQQFPDLHSELNLSSLELGDSALYFCASSVGDPWRGIETQYFGPGTRLLVL.

This clone has a handful of counts. The rearrangement links TRBV10-3 to TRBJ1-2; D uncertain. CDR3 length: 12 residues. Trimming stripped 11 bases from V and 0 bases from J, with 10 bases between. Germline values: CDR1 ENHRY, CDR2 SYGVKD. CDR3 nucleotide sequence: TGTGCCTCCGGCCCCTCTAACTATGGCTACACCTTC. Translating gives CASGPSNYGYTF.

This clone was observed a single time. V gene TRBV11-2 combines with J gene TRBJ2-7, with D tentatively TRBD1 or TRBD2 (6 bases each). The germline V and J ends were trimmed by 2 bases and 5 bases, with 13 bases remaining between them. CDR1 SGHAT and CDR2 FQNNGV come from the germline V gene. There are 14 residues in the CDR3. CDR3 residues: CASSLLRGLNEQYF. The DNA for the CDR3 is TGTGCCAGCAGCTTACTCCGGGGGCTGAACGAGCAGTACTTC.

This clone appeared a few times. J is TRBJ1-2 and V is TRBV13, with 7 bases fitting TRBD1. Per the germline V gene, CDR1 is PRHDT and CDR2 is FYEKMQ (reference sequence). Trimming removed 5 bases from V and 2 bases from J; junction bases left unmatched: 11. The CDR3 is made up of 16 amino acids. The CDR3 protein is CASSLKGTVRNYGYTF. As DNA, the CDR3 is TGTGCCAGCAGCCTCAAAGGGACAGTGAGAAACTATGGCTACACCTTC. The whole variable domain, remainder taken from reference TRBV13 and TRBJ1-2, is AAGVIQSPRHLIKEKRETATLKCYPIPRHDTVYWYQQGPGQDPQFLISFYEKMQSDKGSIPDRFSAQQFSDYHSELNMSSLELGDSALYFCASSLKGTVRNYGYTFGSGTRLTVV.

The V call is TRBV28, the J call TRBJ1-5, with 8 bases aligning to TRBD1. The CDR3 contains 15 residues. V dropped 4 bases and J dropped 6; count of bases not matched to a gene: 8. Germline-derived CDR1 and CDR2 are MDHEN and SYDVKM. CDR3 region: CASSSMTGDGQPQHF. The CDR3 coding sequence is TGTGCCAGCAGTTCTATGACAGGGGACGGTCAGCCCCAGCATTTT. Together with reference TRBV28 and TRBJ1-5, the CDR3 gives the full variable domain: DVKVTQSSRYLVKRTGEKVFLECVQDMDHENMFWYRQDPGLGLRLIYFSYDVKMKEKGDIPEGYSVSREKKERFSLILESASTNQTSMYLCASSSMTGDGQPQHFGDGTRLSIL.

This clone turned up a few times. The chain joins TRBV5-6 to TRBJ2-5; D is perhaps TRBD2 (6 bases). V was cut by 4 bases and J by 12 bases, with 19 bases left in between. CDR3 length equals 13 residues. Germline assignment: CDR1 SGHDT and CDR2 YYEEEE. The CDR3 sequence is CASSAREGGEEYF. CDR3 nucleotides: TGTGCCAGCAGCGCCCGCGAAGGCGGGGAGGAGTACTTC. The full variable domain, its missing parts supplied by reference TRBV5-6 and TRBJ2-5, is DAGVTQSPTHLIKTRGQQVTLRCSPKSGHDTVSWYQQALGQGPQFIFQYYEEEERQRGNFPDRFSGHQFPNYSSELNVNALLLGDSALYLCASSAREGGEEYFGPGTRLLVL.

This chain joins TRBV7-2 and TRBJ2-3; D gene ambiguous. Germline V gene data show CDR1 as SGHTA and CDR2 as FQGNSA. Trimming removed 4 bases from V and 6 bases from J, with 20 bases in between. The CDR3 length is 16 residues. CDR3 DNA: TGTGCCAGCAGCTCTCCTAGAGGACGACCCCTGGATACGCAGTATTTT. This sequence encodes CASSSPRGRPLDTQYF.

This clone appeared a few times. This chain uses TRBV30 with TRBJ2-5, with D unclear. The V gene lost 0 bases and the J gene lost 2 bases, with 7 bases spanning the gap. Germline-derived CDR1 and CDR2 are GTSNPN and SVGIG (reference sequence). The CDR3 is 13 residues long. The CDR3 DNA reads TGTGCCTGGAGTGTAAATAAACAAGAGACCCAGTACTTC. It translates to CAWSVNKQETQYF.

This sequence joins TRBV4-1 and TRBJ1-1; D may be TRBD1 (5 bases). V lost 0 bases to trimming and J lost 4 bases, with 15 bases between them. CDR3 length: 16 amino acids. Germline V gene sequence: CDR1 MGHRA, CDR2 YSYEKL. The CDR3 nucleotides read TGCGCCAGCAGCCAAGATCGTCGGGGGAGGGCCACTGAAGCTTTCTTT. It translates to CASSQDRRGRATEAFF.

This clone has more than one count but fewer than ten. The junction differs from germline at one of its ends, possibly a read error. V is TRBV6-5 and J is TRBJ2-3, with 9 bases identical to TRBD2. CDR3 length equals 13 residues. The germline V gene encodes CDR1 MNHEY and CDR2 SVGAGI. CDR3 protein: CASHSGGTYTQYF. CDR3 bases: TGTGCCAGCCATAGCGGGGGCACATATACGCAGTATTTT.

This clone appeared a few times. This chain uses TRBV27 with TRBJ2-6; tentative D call: TRBD2 (6 bases). With 5 bases removed from V and 0 bases from J, the gap between germline ends came to 14 bases. Germline CDR1 MNHEY, CDR2 SMNVEV (reference sequence). The CDR3 has 17 residues. The CDR3 loop reads CASSTGTAGSGANVLTF. The CDR3 DNA follows: TGTGCCAGCAGTACCGGGACTGCGGGCTCTGGGGCCAACGTCCTGACTTTC.

A few counts support this clone. V and J are TRBV29-1 and TRBJ1-1; D uncertain. Trimming took off 7 bases at V and 4 bases at J, with 19 bases between the two ends. The CDR3 runs 14 residues. Germline CDR1 is SQVTM and CDR2 is ANQGSEA. The CDR3 nucleotides are TGCAGCGCCCGCCCGCCGGGTTTGGGCACTGAAGCTTTCTTT. As protein: CSARPPGLGTEAFF.

V gene TRBV29-1 combines with J gene TRBJ2-7; 9 bases fit TRBD1. V lost 3 bases and J lost 4; bases outside the gene matches: 1. The germline gives CDR1 SQVTM, CDR2 ANQGSEA. The CDR3 runs to 12 residues. Here the CDR3 DNA reads TGCAGCGTTGAGACAGGGGGGTACGAGCAGTACTTC. Translated: CSVETGGYEQYF.

V and J are TRBV6-5 and TRBJ1-4; no definite D call. With 6 bases removed from V and 5 bases from J, the gap between germline ends came to 10 bases. The CDR3 spans 13 residues. Germline V gene data show CDR1 as MNHEY and CDR2 as SVGAGI. Written as DNA, the CDR3 is TGTGCCAGCAGAGGATCGGGGAATGAAAAACTGTTTTTT. It encodes CASRGSGNEKLFF.

The gene calls are TRBV6-6 and TRBJ2-5, with 7 bases that match TRBD2. CDR1 is MNHNY, CDR2 SVGAGI, per germline (reference sequence). The CDR3 has 13 amino acids. With V trimmed by 7 bases and J by 2 bases, 4 bases remained unmatched. In DNA form, the CDR3 reads TGTGCCAGCATGGAGGGAGGGCAAGAGACCCAGTACTTC. It specifies CASMEGGQETQYF.

This clone was seen more than once but under ten times. The chain is built from TRBV4-2 and TRBJ1-5, with a weak D call TRBD1 (5 bases). V lost 0 bases, J lost 2 bases, and 11 bases lay in between. Germline assignment: CDR1 LGHNA and CDR2 YNFKEQ. CDR3 length: 16 amino acids. CDR3 residues: CASSQEFTRGNQPQHF. CDR3 DNA: TGTGCCAGCAGCCAAGAGTTCACCAGGGGCAATCAGCCCCAGCATTTT.

The chain employs TRBV21-1 and TRBJ1-4; the table calls TRBD1, which could not be checked here. TRBV21-1 is a pseudogene segment. The length of the CDR3 is 15 residues. The CDR3 region has the DNA TGTGCCAGCAGCACCGGGGACAGGAAAAATGAAAAACTGTTTTTT. Amino acids: CASSTGDRKNEKLFF.

This clone was found a few times. J is TRBJ2-1 and V is TRBV4-2; 8 nucleotides line up with TRBD2. Germline V gene lookup returns CDR1 LGHNA and CDR2 YNFKEQ. The J segment lost 1 base and the V segment lost 4 bases, leaving 3 bases of the junction unmatched. The CDR3 is 15 residues long. CDR3 sequence: CASSRTSQSYNEQFF. CDR3 nucleotides: TGTGCCAGCAGCCGGACTAGCCAGTCCTACAATGAGCAGTTCTTC.

This clone was counted a few times. The rearrangement joins TRBV7-6 to TRBJ2-2, with 7 bases fitting TRBD1. The length of the CDR3 is 15 residues. Losses at the gene ends were 4 bases for V and 3 bases for J; bases not matched to a gene: 5. The germline CDR1 and CDR2 sequences are SGHVS and FNYEAQ. CDR3 region: CASSSTGSDTGELFF. CDR3 sequence (DNA): TGTGCCAGCAGCTCGACAGGGTCGGACACCGGGGAGCTGTTTTTT.